The 2 T cell receptor beta chains listed next were all sequenced from one sample in a study of early T cells in non-severe SARS-CoV-2 infection. TCRdb fed the 5' RACE reads into MiXCR, producing one record per CDR3 protein. Of around 62,000 distinct CDR3 sequences listed, less than 5.5% were seen once; the top ten hold 4% to 5%. Source material: whole blood. The receptors derive from an adult who was a healthcare worker with PCR-confirmed SARS-CoV-2 infection or an uninfected control (not recorded which).

This clonotype was detected only a few times. This rearrangement joins TRBV6-6 to TRBJ1-6, with D uncertain. Deletions cut 7 bases from V and 3 bases from J, with 7 bases between. In germline, CDR1 is MNHNY, CDR2 SVGAGI (reference sequence). CDR3 size: 13 residues. The CDR3 DNA reads as TGTGCCAGCAATCGGGTCTATAATTCACCCCTCCACTTT. Residues: CASNRVYNSPLHF.

This clonotype has a count of ten or more. V and J are TRBV11-2 and TRBJ2-5; D gene unclear. V lost 5 bases to trimming and J lost 1 base, with 14 bases between them. The CDR3 covers 15 residues. CDR1 SGHAT and CDR2 FQNNGV come from the germline V gene. In DNA form, the CDR3 reads TGTGCCAGCAGCCCACGATTGGGCACCCAAGAGACCCAGTACTTC. Its translation is CASSPRLGTQETQYF.